These 25 T cell receptor beta chains were all obtained from the same sample, sequenced in a study of cytomegalovirus exposure and HLA in healthy donors. Use of 60 Vbeta and 13 Jbeta primers characterized the PCR. The method was immunoSEQ multiplex PCR; TCRdb's version includes in-frame clones alone and lacks a portion of them. The data contain approximately 110,000 clones, roughly four fifths of them seen just once; the ten biggest clones take up around 13%. Source material: PBMCs. The source is a woman between 55 and 75 years old in good health and CMV-seropositive.

This clone was seen a single time. Here the CDR3 reads CASSLQDGGNQPQHF. For the CDR3, the DNA is TGTGCCAGCAGCTTACAGGACGGGGGCAATCAGCCCCAGCATTTT. This rearrangement joins TRBV7-9 to TRBJ1-5; the D is unclear. Germline CDR1 is SEHNR and CDR2 is FQNEAQ (reference sequence). The V gene lost 2 bases and the J gene lost 2 bases, with 10 bases spanning the gap. The CDR3 length is 15 residues. Variable domain in full (rest from reference TRBV7-9 and TRBJ1-5): DTGVSQNPRHKITKRGQNVTFRCDPISEHNRLYWYRQTLGQGPEFLTYFQNEAQLEKSRLLSDRFSAERPKGSFSTLEIQRTEQGDSAMYLCASSLQDGGNQPQHFGDGTRLSIL.

V gene TRBV19 combines with J gene TRBJ2-5; 11 positions match TRBD2. Judging by the DNA end, TRBJ2-7 fits better; the J call may be wrong. The length of the CDR3 is 19 residues. CDR1 and CDR2 from the germline V gene are LNHDA and SQIVND (reference sequence). The CDR3 loop is CASSLLLAGVLKTGYEQYF. Here the CDR3 DNA reads TGTGCCAGTAGTCTCCTACTAGCGGGAGTGTTAAAAACTGGCTACGAGCAGTACTTC.

This chain joins TRBV19 and TRBJ1-4, with D tentatively TRBD1 (6 bases). The CDR3 has 15 amino acids. V was trimmed by 4 bases and J by 3 bases, leaving 12 bases between them. Germline V gene data show CDR1 as LNHDA and CDR2 as SQIVND (reference sequence). The DNA for the CDR3 is TGTGCCAGTAGTACCGGACAGAGTTCTAATGAAAAACTGTTTTTT. Translated: CASSTGQSSNEKLFF.

In its sample, this clone was seen once. The V and J genes are TRBV9 and TRBJ2-1; 8 bases match TRBD2. After removal of 2 bases from V and 4 bases from J, the junction contained 5 bases not matched to a gene. Germline V lookup: CDR1 SGDLS, CDR2 YYNGEE. There are 15 residues in the CDR3. The CDR3 DNA follows: TGTGCCAGCAGCGTTTCGAGCGGGAGATACAATGAGCAGTTCTTC. Its protein is CASSVSSGRYNEQFF.

The rearrangement links TRBV2 to TRBJ1-2; 10 bases are a match to TRBD1. CDR3 length: 15 amino acids. Germline-derived CDR1 and CDR2 are SNHLY and FYNNEI. V dropped 4 bases and J dropped 5; count of bases not matched to a gene: 7. Written as DNA, the CDR3 is TGTGCCAGCAGTGGCGACAGGGGGCGAGGATATGGCTACACCTTC. It specifies CASSGDRGRGYGYTF.

The J gene is TRBJ2-3, the V gene TRBV21-1; the table names TRBD1, a call not compared with the DNA. TRBV21-1 is flagged as a pseudogene. The CDR3 spans 14 residues. The CDR3 region is CASMDRESTDTQYF. CDR3 coding DNA: TGTGCCAGCATGGACAGGGAAAGCACAGATACGCAGTATTTT.

V usage is TRBV6-1 and J usage is TRBJ1-2, with D maybe TRBD1 (5 bases). Per the germline V gene, CDR1 is MNHNS and CDR2 is SASEGT. The V and J ends lost 7 bases and 4 bases respectively, with 10 bases between them. The CDR3 consists of 12 residues. CDR3 coding DNA: TGTGCCAGCACCACAGGTGGCTATGGCTACACCTTC. It codes for CASTTGGYGYTF.

The CDR3 protein is CASSLLGLAGNNEQFF. DNA of the CDR3: TGTGCCAGCAGCTTATTAGGGCTGGCGGGGAACAATGAGCAGTTCTTC. The chain links TRBV7-2 to TRBJ2-1; weak D call: TRBD2 (6 bases). Germline V gene data show CDR1 as SGHTA and CDR2 as FQGNSA. V was clipped by 2 bases and J by 5 bases, with 16 bases between them. The CDR3 is 16 amino acids.

V and J are TRBV14 and TRBJ2-5; TRBD1 aligns across 8 bases. This CDR3 is built from 16 residues. In germline, CDR1 is SGHDN, CDR2 FVKESK. V trimming: 2 bases; J trimming: 5 bases; junction bases outside the gene matches: 10. The CDR3 DNA reads TGTGCCAGCAGCCAACCTCGGACAGGGATACAGGAGACCCAGTACTTC. Protein: CASSQPRTGIQETQYF. The full variable domain, rest sourced from reference TRBV14 and TRBJ2-5, is EAGVTQFPSHSVIEKGQTVTLRCDPISGHDNLYWYRRVMGKEIKFLLHFVKESKQDESGMPNNRFLAERTGGTYSTLKVQPAELEDSGVYFCASSQPRTGIQETQYFGPGTRLLVL.

The chain joins TRBV14 to TRBJ2-7; D possibly corresponds to TRBD1 (6 bases). The CDR3 contains 17 residues. V lost 1 base and J 0 bases, leaving 16 bases between the germline ends. CDR1 is SGHDN and CDR2 is FVKESK in the germline V gene. In nucleotides, the CDR3 is TGTGCCAGCAGCCAAGTAGCGTACAGGGTAGGCTCCTACGAGCAGTACTTC. Amino acid sequence: CASSQVAYRVGSYEQYF.

On this clone: The sample holds other DNA sequences that translate to the same CDR3. The CDR3 sequence is CASSATGGNQPQHF. The DNA for the CDR3 is TGCGCCAGCAGCGCAACAGGGGGCAATCAGCCCCAGCATTTT. The rearrangement links TRBV5-1 to TRBJ1-5; 7 nucleotides line up with TRBD1. Germline-derived CDR1 and CDR2 are SGHRS and YFSETQ. With 4 bases clipped from V and 2 bases from J, the junction kept 3 bases outside the gene matches. This CDR3 has 14 residues.

This clone was seen only a few times. The chain links TRBV30 to TRBJ1-2, with D unresolved. CDR1 is GTSNPN, CDR2 SVGIG, per germline (reference sequence). V dropped 0 bases and J dropped 3 bases, with 11 bases sitting between them. CDR3 length: 14 amino acids. CDR3 nucleotide sequence: TGTGCCTGGAGTGTAAGAGGGATTTACTATGGCTACACCTTC. Amino acid sequence: CAWSVRGIYYGYTF.

In this sample, this clone turned up once. V usage is TRBV29-1 and J usage is TRBJ2-6; the D gene is possibly TRBD1 (5 bases). The CDR3 sequence is 14 residues long. From germline, CDR1 is SQVTM and CDR2 ANQGSEA. The V end was cut by 4 bases, the J end by 0 bases, with 7 bases between. DNA for the CDR3: TGCAGCGTTGGCAGGGACTCTGGGGCCAACGTCCTGACTTTC. Protein product: CSVGRDSGANVLTF.

The chain is built from TRBV14 and TRBJ1-2, with D maybe TRBD1 (6 bases). Deletions cut 5 bases from V and 1 base from J, with 11 bases between. CDR3 length: 14 residues. Germline assignment: CDR1 SGHDN and CDR2 FVKESK. The CDR3 region has the DNA TGTGCCAGCAGCGCGGGAGGGGGTAACTATGGCTACACCTTC. This encodes CASSAGGGNYGYTF.

This chain joins TRBV5-6 and TRBJ1-5, with 10 bases that match TRBD1. The CDR3 loop spans 16 amino acids. V was pared by 2 bases and J by 4 bases, with 6 bases of the junction left unmatched. Per the germline V gene, CDR1 is SGHDT and CDR2 is YYEEEE. The CDR3 loop is CASSFQPGQGNQPQHF. In DNA form, the CDR3 reads TGTGCCAGCAGCTTCCAACCGGGACAGGGGAATCAGCCCCAGCATTTT.

The V call is TRBV14, the J call TRBJ2-1; 10 bases fit TRBD2. V lost 6 bases to trimming and J lost 5 bases; unmatched junction nucleotides: 4. The CDR3 is 14 residues long. Germline CDR1 is SGHDN and CDR2 is FVKESK. In nucleotides, the CDR3 is TGTGCCAGCAGTCCGGGGACTAGCGACAATGAGCAGTTCTTC. This translates into CASSPGTSDNEQFF.

V gene TRBV4-1 combines with J gene TRBJ1-6, with unresolved D. Trimming shortened V by 1 base and J by 3 bases, and 19 bases separated the two germline ends. Germline-derived CDR1 and CDR2 are MGHRA and YSYEKL. The CDR3 has 19 residues. This chain's CDR3 is CASSQGFGRTYLYNSPLHF. The CDR3 DNA reads as TGCGCCAGCAGCCAAGGTTTTGGGAGGACTTACCTCTATAATTCACCCCTCCACTTT.

The chain links TRBV2 to TRBJ2-3, with 8 bases matching TRBD1. From germline, CDR1 is SNHLY and CDR2 FYNNEI. J gave up 1 base and V 10 bases, and 16 bases lay outside the gene matches. The CDR3 extends over 17 amino acids. The CDR3, as DNA: TGTGCCACCCCACGCGGCCAGGGGGCTGGGGGCACAGATACGCAGTATTTT. This gives the protein CATPRGQGAGGTDTQYF.

The rearrangement links TRBV10-3 to TRBJ2-1, with TRBD2 matching over 11 bases. V was clipped by 7 bases and J by 5 bases; unmatched bases: 10. The CDR3 is made up of 16 amino acids. Per germline, CDR1 ENHRY and CDR2 SYGVKD. This CDR3 reads CAIKDSGRAGNNEQFF. In nucleotides, the CDR3 is TGTGCCATCAAAGATAGCGGGAGGGCCGGGAACAATGAGCAGTTCTTC.

This clone has only a few counts. This chain connects TRBV19 to TRBJ2-7; the match to TRBD1 covers 9 bases. The V and J ends lost 8 bases and 3 bases, in that order; junction bases with no gene match: 5. This CDR3 is built from 13 residues. Germline assignment: CDR1 LNHDA and CDR2 SQIVND (reference sequence). The CDR3, as DNA: TGTGCCAGTGCTGGGGACAGGGACTACGAGCAGTACTTC. Its translation is CASAGDRDYEQYF.

This clone was counted ten times or more. The rearrangement links TRBV15 to TRBJ1-1; D is perhaps TRBD1 (5 bases). CDR1 is LNHNV and CDR2 is YYDKDF in the germline V gene (reference sequence). V lost 3 bases to trimming and J lost 2 bases, with 13 bases between them. CDR3 length: 15 residues. The CDR3 nucleotides are TGTGCCACCAGCAGGCGGGGAGGGGACAACACTGAAGCTTTCTTT. This sequence encodes CATSRRGGDNTEAFF.

The genes are TRBV6-4 and TRBJ2-3; tentative D call: TRBD1 (5 bases). Germline assignment: CDR1 MRHNA and CDR2 SNTAGT. This CDR3 spans 15 amino acids. The V end lost 3 bases, the J end lost 0 bases, and 10 bases lay between the germline ends. The CDR3 region has the DNA TGTGCCAGCAGTGAGGCAGGGAAAAGCACAGATACGCAGTATTTT. This sequence encodes CASSEAGKSTDTQYF.

J is TRBJ1-1 and V is TRBV6-5; 7 nucleotides match TRBD1. The V segment lost 0 bases and the J segment 10 bases; nucleotides outside the gene matches: 8. The CDR3 has 14 amino acids. Germline V gene sequence: CDR1 MNHEY, CDR2 SVGAGI. The CDR3 region is CASSYSGGEVGAFF. The CDR3 nucleotides are TGTGCCAGCAGTTACTCAGGGGGCGAGGTTGGAGCTTTCTTT.

This clone was seen a handful of times. The chain links TRBV10-3 to TRBJ2-7; TRBD2 agrees at 8 bases. This CDR3 comprises 14 residues. V lost 3 bases, J lost 7 bases, and 8 bases stayed unmatched. Germline CDR1 reads ENHRY; CDR2 reads SYGVKD. The CDR3 DNA follows: TGTGCCATCAGTGATAAAGCGGGAGCGGGTGAGCAGTACTTC. Amino acids: CAISDKAGAGEQYF.

V is TRBV4-3 and J is TRBJ1-2, with D uncertain. Germline loops: CDR1 LGHNA, CDR2 YSLEER. The CDR3 contains 13 residues. V lost 1 base and J 4 bases, leaving 7 bases between the germline ends. Here the CDR3 DNA reads TGCGCCAGCAGCCAAGGCCAACTCTATGGCTACACCTTC. Protein: CASSQGQLYGYTF.